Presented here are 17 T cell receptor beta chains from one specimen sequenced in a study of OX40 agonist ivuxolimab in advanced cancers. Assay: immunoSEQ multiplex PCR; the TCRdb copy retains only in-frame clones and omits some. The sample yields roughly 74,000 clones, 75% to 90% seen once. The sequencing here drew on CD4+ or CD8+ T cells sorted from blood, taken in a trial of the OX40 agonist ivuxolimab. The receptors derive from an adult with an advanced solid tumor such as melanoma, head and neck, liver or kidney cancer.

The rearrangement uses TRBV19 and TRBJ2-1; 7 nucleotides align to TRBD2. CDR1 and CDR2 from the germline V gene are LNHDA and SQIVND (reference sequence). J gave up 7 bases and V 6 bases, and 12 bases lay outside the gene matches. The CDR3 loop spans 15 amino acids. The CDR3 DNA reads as TGTGCCAGTAGGTCTAGCGGAATCTCGGGGAATGAGCAGTTCTTC. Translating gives CASRSSGISGNEQFF.

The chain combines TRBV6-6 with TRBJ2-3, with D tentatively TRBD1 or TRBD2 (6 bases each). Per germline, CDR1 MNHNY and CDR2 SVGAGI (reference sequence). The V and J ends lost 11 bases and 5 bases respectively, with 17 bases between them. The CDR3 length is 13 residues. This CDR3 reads CAVEGDNRDTQYF. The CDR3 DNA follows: TGTGCCGTGGAGGGGGATAATCGAGATACGCAGTATTTT.

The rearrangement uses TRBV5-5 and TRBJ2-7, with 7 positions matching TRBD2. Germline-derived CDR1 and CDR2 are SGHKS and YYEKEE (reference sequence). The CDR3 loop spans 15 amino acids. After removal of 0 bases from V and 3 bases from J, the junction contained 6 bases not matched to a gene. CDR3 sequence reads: CASSLELAIFYEQYF. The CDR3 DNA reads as TGTGCCAGCAGCTTGGAACTAGCGATCTTCTACGAGCAGTACTTC.

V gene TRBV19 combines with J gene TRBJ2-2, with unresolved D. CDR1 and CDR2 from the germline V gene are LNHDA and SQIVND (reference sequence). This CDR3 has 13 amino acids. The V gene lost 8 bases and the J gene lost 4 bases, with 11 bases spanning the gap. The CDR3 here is CASPSRVTGELFF. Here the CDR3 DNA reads TGTGCCAGTCCGTCCCGGGTCACCGGGGAGCTGTTTTTT.

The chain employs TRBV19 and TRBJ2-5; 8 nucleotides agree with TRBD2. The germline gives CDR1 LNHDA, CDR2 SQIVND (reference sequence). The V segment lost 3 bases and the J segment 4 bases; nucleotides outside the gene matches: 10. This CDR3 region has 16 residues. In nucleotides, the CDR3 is TGTGCCAGTAGTATGGACTCTCCGGGACTAGGAGAGACCCAGTACTTC. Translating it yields CASSMDSPGLGETQYF.

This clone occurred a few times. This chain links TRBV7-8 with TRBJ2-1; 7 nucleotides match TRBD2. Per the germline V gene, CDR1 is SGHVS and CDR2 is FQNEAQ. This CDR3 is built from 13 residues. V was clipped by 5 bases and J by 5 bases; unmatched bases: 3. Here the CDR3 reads CASSGRADNEQFF. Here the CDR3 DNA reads TGTGCCAGCAGCGGGAGGGCCGACAATGAGCAGTTCTTC. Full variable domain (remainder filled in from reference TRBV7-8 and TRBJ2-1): GAGVSQSPRYKVAKRGQDVALRCDPISGHVSLFWYQQALGQGPEFLTYFQNEAQLDKSGLPSDRFFAERPEGSVSTLKIQRTQQEDSAVYLCASSGRADNEQFFGPGTRLTVL.

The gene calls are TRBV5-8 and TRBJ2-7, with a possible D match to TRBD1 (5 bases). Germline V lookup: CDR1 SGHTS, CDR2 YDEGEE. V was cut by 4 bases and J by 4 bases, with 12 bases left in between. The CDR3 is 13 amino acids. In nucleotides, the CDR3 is TGTGCCAGCAGCGCCAGGGAAGGATACGAGCAGTACTTC. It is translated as CASSAREGYEQYF. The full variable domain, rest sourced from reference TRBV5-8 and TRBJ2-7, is EAGVTQSPTHLIKTRGQQATLRCSPISGHTSVYWYQQALGLGLQFLLWYDEGEERNRGNFPPRFSGRQFPNYSSELNVNALELEDSALYLCASSAREGYEQYFGPGTRLTVT.

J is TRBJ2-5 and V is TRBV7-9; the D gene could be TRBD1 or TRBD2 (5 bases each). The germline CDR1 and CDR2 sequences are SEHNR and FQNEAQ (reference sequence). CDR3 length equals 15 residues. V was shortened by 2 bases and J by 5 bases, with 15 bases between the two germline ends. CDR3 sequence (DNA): TGTGCCAGCAGCTTAAGGGACCCCGGTCGGGAGACCCAGTACTTC. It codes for CASSLRDPGRETQYF.

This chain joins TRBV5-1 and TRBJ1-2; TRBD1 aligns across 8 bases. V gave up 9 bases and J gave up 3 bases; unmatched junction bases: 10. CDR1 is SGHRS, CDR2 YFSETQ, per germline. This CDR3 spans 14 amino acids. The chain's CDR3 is CATSKTGEDYGYTF. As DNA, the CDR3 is TGCGCCACTTCAAAGACAGGGGAAGACTATGGCTACACCTTC.

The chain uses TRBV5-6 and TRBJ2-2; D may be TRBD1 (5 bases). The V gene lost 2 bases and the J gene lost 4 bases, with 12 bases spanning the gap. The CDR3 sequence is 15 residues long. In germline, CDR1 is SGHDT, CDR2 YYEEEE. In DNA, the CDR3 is TGTGCCAGCAGCTTTGGGGCAGGGTTCACCGGGGAGCTGTTTTTT. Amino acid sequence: CASSFGAGFTGELFF.

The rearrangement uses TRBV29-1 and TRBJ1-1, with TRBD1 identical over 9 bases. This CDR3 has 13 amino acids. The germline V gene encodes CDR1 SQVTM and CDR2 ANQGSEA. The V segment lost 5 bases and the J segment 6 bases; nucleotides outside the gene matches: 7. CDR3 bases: TGCAGCGTTAGACAGGGGGGAGGTTCTGAAGCTTTCTTT. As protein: CSVRQGGGSEAFF.

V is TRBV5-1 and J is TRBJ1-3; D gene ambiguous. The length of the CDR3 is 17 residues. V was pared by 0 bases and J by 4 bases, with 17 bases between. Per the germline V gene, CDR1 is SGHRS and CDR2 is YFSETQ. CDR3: CASSLDHAEGGGNTIYF. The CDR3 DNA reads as TGCGCCAGCAGCTTGGATCACGCGGAGGGAGGAGGAAACACCATATATTTT.

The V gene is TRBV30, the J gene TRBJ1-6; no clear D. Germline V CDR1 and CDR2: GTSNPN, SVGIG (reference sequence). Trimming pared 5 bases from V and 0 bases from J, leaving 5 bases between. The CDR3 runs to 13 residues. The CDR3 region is CAWDSSYNSPLHF. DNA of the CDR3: TGTGCCTGGGATAGCTCCTATAATTCACCCCTCCACTTT.

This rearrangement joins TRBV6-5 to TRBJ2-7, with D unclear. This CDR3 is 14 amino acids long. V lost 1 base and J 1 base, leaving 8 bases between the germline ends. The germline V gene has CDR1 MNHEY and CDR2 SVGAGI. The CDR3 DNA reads TGTGCCAGCAGTTACTTGGTCAGTTCCTACGAGCAGTACTTC. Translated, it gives CASSYLVSSYEQYF.

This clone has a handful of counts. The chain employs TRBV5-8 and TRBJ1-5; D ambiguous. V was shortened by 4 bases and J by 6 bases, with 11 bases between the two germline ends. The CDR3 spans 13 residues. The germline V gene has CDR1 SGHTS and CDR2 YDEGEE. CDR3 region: CASSPPAGQPQHF. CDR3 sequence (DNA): TGTGCCAGCAGCCCCCCAGCGGGTCAGCCCCAGCATTTT.

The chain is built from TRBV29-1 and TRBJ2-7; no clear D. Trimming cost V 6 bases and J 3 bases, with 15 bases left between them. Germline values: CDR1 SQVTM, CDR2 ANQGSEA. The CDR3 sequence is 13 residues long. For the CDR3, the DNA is TGCAGCGTAACAACCTCTCGGATCTACGAGCAGTACTTC. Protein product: CSVTTSRIYEQYF.

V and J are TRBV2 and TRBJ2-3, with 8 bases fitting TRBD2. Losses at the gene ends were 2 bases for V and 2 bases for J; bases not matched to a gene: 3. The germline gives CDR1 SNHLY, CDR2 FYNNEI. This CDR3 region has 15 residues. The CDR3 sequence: CASSETSGVTDTQYF. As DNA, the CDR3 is TGTGCCAGCAGTGAAACTAGCGGAGTCACAGATACGCAGTATTTT.